These 27 T cell receptor beta chains were all obtained from the same sample, sequenced in a study of shared clonotypes between healthy human individuals. CD45RO-negative cells were positively selected for CCR7, leaving out terminally differentiated effector memory CD45RA+ cells. The protocol was immunoSEQ multiplex PCR, while the TCRdb copy is restricted to in-frame clones and leaves out a portion. The table has some 1,900,000 clones, just under 95% seen once. Sequenced material: naive CD8+ T cells sorted from blood. The receptors were sampled from a man aged 18 to 29 in good health.

This rearrangement joins TRBV7-9 to TRBJ2-5; 7 positions match TRBD2. The V and J ends lost 11 bases and 4 bases, in that order; junction bases with no gene match: 10. The CDR3 runs 13 residues. Germline V CDR1 and CDR2: SEHNR, FQNEAQ (reference sequence). CDR3: CAGETSLSETQYF. CDR3 sequence (DNA): TGTGCCGGCGAGACTAGCCTATCAGAGACCCAGTACTTC.

This sequence joins TRBV19 and TRBJ2-7; D possibly corresponds to TRBD2 (7 bases). CDR3 length: 13 amino acids. The germline V and J ends were trimmed by 6 bases and 6 bases, with 15 bases remaining between them. CDR1 and CDR2 from the germline V gene are LNHDA and SQIVND (reference sequence). CDR3 coding DNA: TGTGCCAGTAGCCACACGGCGGGGGCCGAGCAGTACTTC. This gives the protein CASSHTAGAEQYF.

The chain is built from TRBV27 and TRBJ2-1; 10 bases are shared with TRBD2. Per the germline V gene, CDR1 is MNHEY and CDR2 is SMNVEV (reference sequence). J was trimmed by 8 bases and V by 5 bases; bases with no gene match: 6. This CDR3 has 14 residues. The CDR3 region is CASSASGGYYEQFF. CDR3 in DNA: TGTGCCAGCAGTGCTAGCGGGGGCTATTATGAGCAGTTCTTC.

Notes on this clone: Within the sample, other DNA sequences also encode this same CDR3. This chain links TRBV7-9 with TRBJ2-5; 8 bases map to TRBD1. Germline V CDR1 and CDR2: SEHNR, FQNEAQ (reference sequence). Trimming took 5 bases from V and 4 from J; bases not matched to a gene: 3. The CDR3 runs to 13 residues. The CDR3 spells CASSPDRGETQYF. The CDR3 nucleotides are TGTGCCAGCAGCCCCGACAGGGGAGAGACCCAGTACTTC.

This chain uses TRBV14 with TRBJ1-1; no clear D. The V and J ends lost 4 bases and 5 bases respectively, with 11 bases between them. This CDR3 comprises 13 residues. Germline V gene sequence: CDR1 SGHDN, CDR2 FVKESK. This CDR3 reads CASSRNGGTEAFF. CDR3 DNA sequence: TGTGCCAGCAGCCGGAACGGCGGGACTGAAGCTTTCTTT.

This clone was counted once. The chain links TRBV6-1 to TRBJ2-7; D may be TRBD1 (6 bases). The germline V gene has CDR1 MNHNS and CDR2 SASEGT. CDR3 size: 12 residues. The V gene lost 2 bases and the J gene lost 5 bases, with 7 bases spanning the gap. CDR3 sequence: CASSEPGDEQYF. The CDR3 coding sequence is TGTGCCAGCAGTGAACCAGGGGACGAGCAGTACTTC.

This clone was recorded once. The chain carries TRBV7-2 and TRBJ2-7; D is unclear. This CDR3 has 15 amino acids. Germline CDR1 is SGHTA and CDR2 is FQGNSA. V lost 1 base and J 4 bases, leaving 14 bases between the germline ends. The DNA of the CDR3 is TGTGCCAGCAGCTTAGATCTAGGCGCCATTTACGAGCAGTACTTC. Amino acids: CASSLDLGAIYEQYF.

The V gene is TRBV6-7, the J gene TRBJ1-5; unclear D gene. TRBV6-7 qualifies as an ORF whose function is uncertain. The CDR3 is 15 amino acids. V was pared by 2 bases and J by 2 bases, with 10 bases between. The CDR3 DNA follows: TGTGCCAGCAGTTACCCCGAGATAGGCAATCAGCCCCAGCATTTT. It codes for CASSYPEIGNQPQHF.

The rearrangement joins TRBV7-9 to TRBJ2-7; D is uncertain. Germline values: CDR1 SEHNR, CDR2 FQNEAQ (reference sequence). The V gene lost 6 bases and the J gene lost 3 bases, with 18 bases spanning the gap. The length of the CDR3 is 15 residues. The CDR3 loop reads CASSESPDRGYEQYF. The CDR3 nucleotides read TGTGCCAGCAGTGAAAGTCCGGACCGAGGCTACGAGCAGTACTTC.

The chain carries TRBV5-6 and TRBJ2-1, with unresolved D. Trimming took 0 bases from V and 2 from J, leaving 6 bases between them. Germline V lookup: CDR1 SGHDT, CDR2 YYEEEE. This CDR3 spans 14 amino acids. The CDR3 protein is CASSLGRPYNEQFF. The CDR3 DNA is TGTGCCAGCAGCTTGGGGCGGCCCTACAATGAGCAGTTCTTC.

This clone was observed a single time. J is TRBJ2-7 and V is TRBV28, with TRBD2 identical over 7 bases. CDR1 is MDHEN and CDR2 is SYDVKM in the germline V gene. The CDR3 runs to 13 residues. V gave up 2 bases and J gave up 4 bases; unmatched junction bases: 2. CDR3 sequence: CASSLTSAYEQYF. Written as DNA, the CDR3 is TGTGCCAGCAGTTTAACTAGCGCTTACGAGCAGTACTTC.

With regard to this clone: A read error may account for a junction end that differs from germline. The V gene is TRBV7-7, the J gene TRBJ2-1; 10 nucleotides match TRBD2. The CDR3 has 18 residues. Germline V gene sequence: CDR1 SSHAT, CDR2 FNYEAQ (reference sequence). The CDR3 loop is CASSLGVGTSASYNEQFF. The DNA for the CDR3 is TGTGCTAGCAGCTTAGGGGTCGGGACTAGCGCATCCTACAATGAGCAGTTCTTC.

This chain links TRBV7-9 with TRBJ1-2, with D possibly TRBD1 on 6 matching bases. CDR1 SEHNR and CDR2 FQNEAQ come from the germline V gene (reference sequence). This CDR3 has 14 residues. V dropped 5 bases and J dropped 8 bases, with 18 bases sitting between them. This chain's CDR3 is CASSDTGYNDGYTF. In DNA form, the CDR3 reads TGTGCCAGCAGCGACACAGGGTATAACGACGGCTACACCTTC.

The chain employs TRBV10-3 and TRBJ1-5, with 8 bases identical to TRBD1. The germline V gene has CDR1 ENHRY and CDR2 SYGVKD. Trimming took 2 bases from V and 6 from J; bases not matched to a gene: 3. This CDR3 is 14 amino acids long. CDR3 residues: CAISEVGQAQPQHF. The DNA for the CDR3 is TGTGCCATCAGTGAGGTGGGACAGGCTCAGCCCCAGCATTTT.

This chain connects TRBV6-1 to TRBJ2-7; D is possibly TRBD2 (6 bases). V was pared by 3 bases and J by 2 bases, with 14 bases between. Germline-derived CDR1 and CDR2 are MNHNS and SASEGT. The CDR3 totals 15 residues. This chain's CDR3 is CASSDVGGATYEQYF. In nucleotides, the CDR3 is TGTGCCAGCAGTGATGTGGGAGGAGCTACCTACGAGCAGTACTTC.

The chain carries TRBV5-1 and TRBJ2-3; 12 nucleotides align to TRBD2. This CDR3 has 16 amino acids. Germline lookup yields CDR1 SGHRS and CDR2 YFSETQ. J was trimmed by 5 bases and V by 4 bases; bases with no gene match: 8. The CDR3 bases are TGCGCCAGCAGCCCGAGGCGACTAGCGGGAGTAGATACGCAGTATTTT. Translation: CASSPRRLAGVDTQYF.

This chain uses TRBV4-3 with TRBJ1-3; 7 bases fit TRBD1. Germline lookup yields CDR1 LGHNA and CDR2 YSLEER. The CDR3 has 15 amino acids. Losses at the gene ends were 1 base for V and 4 bases for J; bases not matched to a gene: 4. CDR3 region: CASSQGTGVGNTIYF. The CDR3 coding sequence is TGCGCCAGCAGCCAAGGTACAGGGGTAGGAAACACCATATATTTT.

With regard to this clone: Other DNA sequences in this specimen translate into the identical CDR3. The chain uses TRBV9 and TRBJ2-7; D unclear. Germline V gives CDR1 SGDLS, CDR2 YYNGEE. V gave up 0 bases and J gave up 3 bases, with 7 bases separating them. The CDR3 is 13 amino acids. The CDR3 region is CASSVGADYEQYF. DNA of the CDR3: TGTGCCAGCAGCGTAGGAGCAGACTACGAGCAGTACTTC.

The genes are TRBV9 and TRBJ2-3; D is undetermined. This CDR3 spans 16 amino acids. Germline CDR1 is SGDLS and CDR2 is YYNGEE. V lost 2 bases and J 0 bases, leaving 13 bases between the germline ends. CDR3 in DNA: TGTGCCAGCAGCGTCTTACTATCCTCTAGCACAGATACGCAGTATTTT. Translation gives CASSVLLSSSTDTQYF.

This clone was detected only a few times. V usage is TRBV7-9 and J usage is TRBJ1-2; 7 bases fit TRBD1. J gave up 8 bases and V 4 bases, and 13 bases lay outside the gene matches. In germline, CDR1 is SEHNR, CDR2 FQNEAQ (reference sequence). This CDR3 has 15 residues. The CDR3 DNA follows: TGTGCCAGCAGCTCAGACAGGGTATTGAGTGACGGCTACACCTTC. Its translation: CASSSDRVLSDGYTF.

The chain couples TRBV30 to TRBJ1-2, with TRBD1 as a possible D gene (6 bases). The germline CDR1 and CDR2 sequences are GTSNPN and SVGIG (reference sequence). The germline V and J ends were trimmed by 7 bases and 6 bases, with 18 bases remaining between them. The CDR3 has 13 residues. In nucleotides, the CDR3 is TGTGCCTTAAACTCAGGGGATAGGCATGGCTACACCTTC. The encoded protein is CALNSGDRHGYTF.

This chain joins TRBV5-1 and TRBJ2-1, with D possibly matching TRBD1 (6 bases). Per germline, CDR1 SGHRS and CDR2 YFSETQ. V lost 4 bases and J 2 bases, leaving 13 bases between the germline ends. The CDR3 consists of 15 residues. This chain's CDR3 is CASSKDRSPYNEQFF. Written as DNA, the CDR3 is TGCGCCAGCAGCAAGGACAGAAGTCCCTACAATGAGCAGTTCTTC.

Remarks on this clone: Within the sample, other DNA sequences also encode this same CDR3. The DNA for the CDR3 is TGTGCCACCAGCCCCCCCAGCTCCTACGAGCAGTACTTC. Translating gives CATSPPSSYEQYF. The rearrangement links TRBV15 to TRBJ2-7, with no clear D. Trimming pared 5 bases from V and 0 bases from J, leaving 8 bases between. Germline values: CDR1 LNHNV, CDR2 YYDKDF (reference sequence). The CDR3 is 13 residues long.

V usage is TRBV7-9 and J usage is TRBJ2-7; either TRBD1 or TRBD2 may supply D (5 bases each). Trimming pared 3 bases from V and 3 bases from J, leaving 15 bases between. Per the germline V gene, CDR1 is SEHNR and CDR2 is FQNEAQ (reference sequence). The CDR3 runs 15 residues. The CDR3 loop is CASSLGQGDVYEQYF. Written as DNA, the CDR3 is TGTGCCAGCAGCTTGGGGCAGGGAGACGTCTACGAGCAGTACTTC. The full variable domain, rest sourced from reference TRBV7-9 and TRBJ2-7, is DTGVSQNPRHKITKRGQNVTFRCDPISEHNRLYWYRQTLGQGPEFLTYFQNEAQLEKSRLLSDRFSAERPKGSFSTLEIQRTEQGDSAMYLCASSLGQGDVYEQYFGPGTRLTVT.

This chain uses TRBV10-1 with TRBJ2-7, with 11 bases that match TRBD2. V shed 3 bases and J 0 bases; nucleotides not matched to a gene: 10. The CDR3 length is 18 residues. The V gene's germline CDR1 is WNHNN and CDR2 SYGVQD (reference sequence). The CDR3 coding sequence is TGCGCCAGCAGTGACATTAGACTAGCGGGATCCAGCTCCTACGAGCAGTACTTC. Translating gives CASSDIRLAGSSSYEQYF.

The gene calls are TRBV9 and TRBJ2-3; a weak D match, TRBD2 (5 bases). V lost 0 bases, J lost 0 bases, and 11 bases lay in between. Per the germline V gene, CDR1 is SGDLS and CDR2 is YYNGEE. The CDR3 covers 16 residues. The CDR3 protein is CASSVGGGSSTDTQYF. CDR3 DNA sequence: TGTGCCAGCAGCGTAGGCGGCGGGTCTAGCACAGATACGCAGTATTTT.

The genes are TRBV27 and TRBJ1-2; no definite D call. The ends were cut back, 8 bases at V and 5 bases at J, with 3 bases in the middle. The CDR3 is 9 residues long. Per germline, CDR1 MNHEY and CDR2 SMNVEV (reference sequence). CDR3: CASGYGYTF. In nucleotides, the CDR3 is TGTGCCAGCGGGTATGGCTACACCTTC.